This entry lists 30 T cell receptor beta chains sequenced from one sample in a study of immune heterogeneity within non-small cell lung tumors. Template material for each sample was 500 to 600 ng of bulk tumor genomic DNA. During surgery, several far-apart biopsies were obtained from every primary tumor. Patients underwent curative surgery for non-small cell lung cancer (untreated and newly diagnosed). Multiplex PCR amplified the TCR beta CDR3 region. Its first round ran for 9 to 11 cycles with 32 V and 13 J primers. MiXCR, applied by TCRdb to the multiplex PCR reads, yields one record per CDR3 protein. The sample carries thousands of distinct CDR3 sequences, roughly 23% recorded once. The sample comprised lung tumor tissue. These receptors were obtained from a man aged 55-75 years with non-small cell lung cancer.

This clonotype has ten or more counts. V and J are TRBV30 and TRBJ1-1, with D hard to call. Trimming stripped 4 bases from V and 1 base from J, with 13 bases between. The CDR3 is 14 amino acids. CDR1 and CDR2 (germline): GTSNPN, SVGIG (reference sequence). CDR3 nucleotide sequence: TGTGCCTGGACCCTTGGGGAGGGGAACACTGAAGCTTTCTTT. It encodes CAWTLGEGNTEAFF.

Comment on this clonotype: This could be a read error, since a much larger clone is one nucleotide away. The chain couples TRBV6-5 to TRBJ2-1, with no clear D. This CDR3 region has 12 residues. Germline V gives CDR1 MNHEY, CDR2 SVGAGI. The V gene lost 5 bases and the J gene lost 10 bases, with 12 bases spanning the gap. The DNA of the CDR3 is TGTGCCAGCAGTCACACCCATACGGAGCAGTTCTTC. Translating gives CASSHTHTEQFF.

The table lists this clonotype with a few counts. A read error may be the cause here, since a much bigger clone is one base away. J is TRBJ1-2 and V is TRBV6-1, with 8 nucleotides matching TRBD1. The CDR3 loop spans 15 amino acids. CDR1 and CDR2 (germline): MNHNS, SASEGT. Trimming removed 1 base from V and 1 base from J; junction bases left unmatched: 2. CDR3 coding DNA: TGTGCCAGCAGTGAAGGGACAGGGTTTAACTATGGCTACACCTTC. Translation: CASSEGTGFNYGYTF.

This clonotype was observed a few times. V and J are TRBV7-3 and TRBJ2-1; a possible D gene is TRBD1 (9 bases). There are 18 residues in the CDR3. Trimming removed 4 bases at V and 4 bases at J, with 23 bases between. CDR1 and CDR2 (germline): SGHTA, FQGTGA. This CDR3 is CASSSQGARTSKYNEQFF. CDR3 sequence (DNA): TGTGCCAGCAGCTCACAGGGGGCGAGGACTAGCAAGTACAATGAGCAGTTCTTC.

By sample fraction, this clonotype is medium-sized (0.01 to 0.1%). J is TRBJ2-3 and V is TRBV12-3 or TRBV12-4, with unresolved D. The V and J ends lost 2 bases and 6 bases respectively, with 3 bases between them. This CDR3 has 11 amino acids. CDR3 residues: CASSLFDTQYF. CDR3 DNA: TGTGCCAGCAGTTTATTTGATACGCAGTATTTT.

J is TRBJ2-1 and V is TRBV20-1; D ambiguous. Between the trimmed V and J ends, which lost 2 bases and 6 bases, there was a span of 8 bases. The CDR3 has 12 amino acids. In germline, CDR1 is DFQATT, CDR2 SNEGSKA (reference sequence). CDR3 coding DNA: TGCAGTGCTAGACATTTACCCAATGAGCAGTTCTTC. It specifies CSARHLPNEQFF.

At least ten counts were recorded for this clonotype. The gene calls are TRBV7-9 and TRBJ1-2, with TRBD1 as a possible D gene (6 bases). The germline V gene has CDR1 SEHNR and CDR2 FQNEAQ (reference sequence). The CDR3 totals 15 residues. V lost 2 bases, J lost 5 bases, and 15 bases lay in between. CDR3 in amino acids: CASSLWGGPQYGYTF. The CDR3 DNA follows: TGTGCCAGCAGCTTATGGGGGGGGCCCCAGTATGGCTACACCTTC.

This clonotype was seen many times. This chain uses TRBV11-3 with TRBJ2-1; 9 bases map to TRBD2. The trim removed 5 bases at V and 1 base at J, leaving 6 bases unmatched. The germline V gene has CDR1 SGHNT and CDR2 YENEEA. This CDR3 is built from 16 residues. CDR3 nucleotide sequence: TGTGCCAGCAGCGTTGGTAGCGGGAGATCCTACAATGAGCAGTTCTTC. Translation gives CASSVGSGRSYNEQFF. Together with reference TRBV11-3 and TRBJ2-1, the CDR3 gives the full variable domain: EAGVVQSPRYKIIEKKQPVAFWCNPISGHNTLYWYLQNLGQGPELLIRYENEEAVDDSQLPKDRFSAERLKGVDSTLKIQPAELGDSAVYLCASSVGSGRSYNEQFFGPGTRLTVL.

This clonotype is termed medium-sized (0.01 to 0.1%). The rearrangement uses TRBV10-3 and TRBJ2-7; D may be TRBD1 or TRBD2 (5 bases each). V dropped 5 bases and J dropped 1 base, with 15 bases sitting between them. CDR3 length equals 15 residues. CDR1 is ENHRY and CDR2 is SYGVKD in the germline V gene. The CDR3 region is CAISLAGTVSYEQYF. The CDR3 bases are TGTGCCATCAGTTTAGCCGGGACGGTGTCCTACGAGCAGTACTTC.

A word on this clonotype: An end of the junction differs from the germline gene, which may be a read error. This chain connects TRBV7-3 to TRBJ2-1, with D tentatively TRBD1 (6 bases). Germline-derived CDR1 and CDR2 are SGHTA and FQGTGA. CDR3 length equals 16 residues. The CDR3 nucleotides are TGTGCCACCAGCTTAACCCCGGGACAACTCTACCATGAGCAGTTCTTC. Translation gives CATSLTPGQLYHEQFF.

This clonotype was detected many times. The genes are TRBV7-8 and TRBJ1-3; the match to TRBD1 covers 7 bases. The CDR3 is made up of 14 amino acids. Germline CDR1 is SGHVS and CDR2 is FQNEAQ. V shed 4 bases and J 2 bases; nucleotides not matched to a gene: 2. The CDR3 nucleotides read TGTGCCAGCAGCTCCACAGGGGCTGGAAACACCATATATTTT. It encodes CASSSTGAGNTIYF.

Notes on this clonotype: A much larger clone differs by one base, so this may be a read error. V and J are TRBV29-1 and TRBJ2-7; D uncertain. The CDR3 is made up of 11 amino acids. Germline-derived CDR1 and CDR2 are SQVTM and ANQGSEA. Trimming shortened V by 4 bases and J by 2 bases, and 6 bases separated the two germline ends. CDR3 protein: CSVGGAYEQYF. The CDR3 DNA follows: TGCAGCGTTGGAGGAGCCTACGAGCAGTACTTC.

This clonotype was seen many times. This sequence joins TRBV20-1 and TRBJ2-4; weak D call: TRBD2 (5 bases). Germline V gives CDR1 DFQATT, CDR2 SNEGSKA (reference sequence). The CDR3 contains 15 residues. Trimming cost V 3 bases and J 0 bases, with 12 bases left between them. Written as DNA, the CDR3 is TGCAGTGCTAGTGGCGGGTTGCTAGCCAAAAACATTCAGTACTTC. It codes for CSASGGLLAKNIQYF.

In this sample, this clonotype turned up a few times. A much more abundant neighbour one base away suggests this may be a read error. The gene calls are TRBV20-1 and TRBJ2-7; 10 bases match TRBD2. Trimming took 7 bases from V and 8 from J; bases not matched to a gene: 17. The germline V gene has CDR1 DFQATT and CDR2 SNEGSKA (reference sequence). This CDR3 has 15 residues. The CDR3 loop is CSDPAPSGRRPQQYF. In DNA form, the CDR3 reads TGCAGTGACCCCGCCCCTAGCGGGAGAAGGCCGCAGCAGTACTTC.

This clonotype was counted a single time. This chain links TRBV5-6 with TRBJ2-1; tentative D call: TRBD2 (7 bases). Germline lookup yields CDR1 SGHDT and CDR2 YYEEEE. The CDR3 runs 16 residues. CDR3: CDNSLFRGGDYNEQFF. CDR3 in DNA: TGTGACAACAGCTTGTTCAGGGGAGGGGACTACAATGAGCAGTTCTTC.

This clonotype was observed at least ten times. The germline gene is not matched at one end of the junction; a read error may be the cause. The DNA of the CDR3 is TGTGCCAGCAGGGAAGACATTGAAGAGACCCAGTACTTC. Protein sequence: CASREDIEETQYF. The chain carries TRBV2 and TRBJ2-5; D is unclear. This CDR3 has 13 amino acids. Germline CDR1 is SNHLY and CDR2 is FYNNEI.

This clonotype counts as medium-sized. The CDR3 DNA reads TGTGCCAGCAGCCTCCAGGGGGCCTGGTATGGCTACACCTTC. As protein: CASSLQGAWYGYTF. The V call is TRBV7-9, the J call TRBJ1-2; 8 bases fit TRBD1. CDR1 SEHNR and CDR2 FQNEAQ come from the germline V gene (reference sequence). This CDR3 spans 14 amino acids. Unmatched junction bases numbered 7, after V lost 5 bases and J lost 5 bases.

This clonotype ranks as medium-sized (0.01 to 0.1%). The chain recombines TRBV6-6 with TRBJ2-3, with 9 bases matching TRBD2. CDR3 length: 16 residues. V gave up 2 bases and J gave up 4 bases; unmatched junction bases: 7. Germline V gives CDR1 MNHNY, CDR2 SVGAGI (reference sequence). Written as DNA, the CDR3 is TGTGCCAGCAGTTACATAGGTAGCGGGAGATCAGATACGCAGTATTTT. Residues: CASSYIGSGRSDTQYF.

By sample fraction, this clonotype is medium-sized (0.01 to 0.1%). The CDR3 bases are TGTGCCACCAGTGATCACAGGGCTGGGAATAATCAGCCCCAGCATTTT. It yields the protein CATSDHRAGNNQPQHF. The rearrangement uses TRBV24-1 and TRBJ1-5; D perhaps matches TRBD1 (6 bases). V was cut by 3 bases and J by 4 bases, with 15 bases left in between. The CDR3 is 16 amino acids. The V gene's germline CDR1 is KGHDR and CDR2 SFDVKD.

Judged by abundance, this clonotype is medium-sized. The gene calls are TRBV5-1 and TRBJ2-3; D is possibly TRBD2 (7 bases). The CDR3 runs 13 residues. CDR1 and CDR2 (germline): SGHRS, YFSETQ. V was shortened by 7 bases and J by 1 base, with 10 bases between the two germline ends. The chain's CDR3 is CASGGARTDTQYF. In DNA, the CDR3 is TGCGCCAGCGGGGGGGCCCGCACAGATACGCAGTATTTT.

The rearrangement joins TRBV5-1 to TRBJ2-1; TRBD2 matches at 10 bases. J was trimmed by 4 bases and V by 7 bases; bases with no gene match: 8. Germline loops: CDR1 SGHRS, CDR2 YFSETQ. This CDR3 has 15 residues. CDR3 nucleotides: TGCGCCAGCCTTGAGGGGACTAGCGCATACAATGAGCAGTTCTTC. This gives the protein CASLEGTSAYNEQFF.

This clonotype is medium-sized within its sample. The chain couples TRBV20-1 to TRBJ2-7; possibly TRBD2 for D (5 bases). Germline V gene data show CDR1 as DFQATT and CDR2 as SNEGSKA (reference sequence). The CDR3 has 12 residues. The V end lost 3 bases, the J end lost 7 bases, and 13 bases lay between the germline ends. The CDR3 DNA is TGCAGTGCTAGTTACGAAGGAGGTGAGCAGTACTTC. Protein sequence: CSASYEGGEQYF.

This clonotype was detected many times. The chain has TRBV11-2 and TRBJ2-3, with a tentative D call TRBD1 (5 bases). CDR1 SGHAT and CDR2 FQNNGV come from the germline V gene. This CDR3 has 12 amino acids. Trimming left V 11 bases short and J 6 bases short, with 15 bases between. The DNA for the CDR3 is TGTGCCTCGCAGGGCTTGCCGGATACGCAGTATTTT. This gives the protein CASQGLPDTQYF.

With respect to this clonotype: This clone may be a read error of a much larger clone one base away. This chain links TRBV30 with TRBJ2-6; D tentatively fits TRBD1 or TRBD2 (7 bases each). Per germline, CDR1 GTSNPN and CDR2 SVGIG (reference sequence). The CDR3 sequence is 15 residues long. The CDR3 spells CSWVRGGTGANVLTF. CDR3 in DNA: TGTTCCTGGGTCAGGGGGGGAACTGGGGCCAACGTCCTGACTTTC.

Many counts were recorded for this clonotype. The chain uses TRBV7-9 and TRBJ2-7; tentatively, D is TRBD1 or TRBD2 (7 bases each). The CDR3 spans 13 residues. CDR1 SEHNR and CDR2 FQNEAQ come from the germline V gene (reference sequence). Trimming stripped 5 bases from V and 6 bases from J, with 14 bases between. CDR3 in DNA: TGTGCCAGCAGCCGACAGGGAGGGCGCGAGCAGTACTTC. Translated: CASSRQGGREQYF. Full variable domain (rest looked up from reference TRBV7-9 and TRBJ2-7): DTGVSQNPRHKITKRGQNVTFRCDPISEHNRLYWYRQTLGQGPEFLTYFQNEAQLEKSRLLSDRFSAERPKGSFSTLEIQRTEQGDSAMYLCASSRQGGREQYFGPGTRLTVT.

Ten or more counts support this clonotype. The chain couples TRBV11-2 to TRBJ1-1; D ambiguous. Trimming stripped 1 base from V and 3 bases from J, with 9 bases between. This CDR3 comprises 14 residues. Per germline, CDR1 SGHAT and CDR2 FQNNGV. The CDR3 reads CASSLAGGDTEAFF. The CDR3 DNA reads TGTGCCAGCAGCTTAGCCGGAGGCGACACTGAAGCTTTCTTT.

By its share, this clonotype is medium-sized. CDR3 in amino acids: CASSWSQGNINEQFF. The DNA of the CDR3 is TGTGCCAGCAGTTGGAGTCAGGGGAATATCAATGAGCAGTTCTTC. This chain uses TRBV6-1 with TRBJ2-1; maybe TRBD1 (6 bases). CDR1 is MNHNS and CDR2 is SASEGT in the germline V gene. There are 15 residues in the CDR3. V was trimmed by 5 bases and J by 6 bases, leaving 17 bases between them.

Within the sample, this clonotype is medium-sized (0.01 to 0.1%). V usage is TRBV3-1 and J usage is TRBJ1-5; D not certain. CDR3 length: 13 amino acids. Germline lookup yields CDR1 LGHDT and CDR2 YNNKEL (reference sequence). Trimming cost V 0 bases and J 3 bases, with 3 bases left between them. The DNA for the CDR3 is TGTGCCAGCAGCCAAGACTACAATCAGCCCCAGCATTTT. Translation gives CASSQDYNQPQHF.

At least ten counts were recorded for this clonotype. The chain combines TRBV28 with TRBJ2-2, with TRBD1 matching over 7 bases. V shed 8 bases, J shed 2 bases, and the junction held 2 bases outside the gene matches. Germline CDR1 and CDR2: MDHEN and SYDVKM. This CDR3 has 13 amino acids. The CDR3 spells CASDRENTGELFF. The CDR3 coding sequence is TGTGCCAGCGACAGGGAAAACACCGGGGAGCTGTTTTTT.

By share of the sample, this clonotype is medium-sized. This chain joins TRBV28 and TRBJ1-1; no reliable D call. Germline lookup yields CDR1 MDHEN and CDR2 SYDVKM. V was pared by 3 bases and J by 5 bases, with 7 bases between. This CDR3 comprises 12 residues. DNA for the CDR3: TGTGCCAGCAGTTTTTCAGGAACTGAAGCTTTCTTT. It is translated as CASSFSGTEAFF.